The T cell receptor (beta chain) described here comes from a study of blood T cell repertoires in COVID-19. Across the study: There were acute and convalescent COVID-19 samples, and they came from the United States, Italy and Spain. PBMCs, B-cell-depleted T cells, or T cells were the source of the cDNA or gDNA that made up the material.

V lost 1 base to trimming and J lost 0 bases; unmatched junction nucleotides: 3. This CDR3 is 15 amino acids long. CDR1 SGHRS and CDR2 YFSETQ come from the germline V gene. Original processing notes: Amplification of reference gene primers provided the estimated nucleated cell counts. The method was immunoSEQ multiplex PCR; TCRdb's version includes in-frame clones alone and lacks a portion of them. Clone size and the V and J calls come from that table; the DNA yielded D and trimming. The data show tens of thousands of clones, about four fifths seen once. This chain connects TRBV5-1 to TRBJ2-5, with 7 nucleotides matching TRBD1. Sequencing was done on a sample of peripheral blood. This sequence was found in a man aged 50-59 years with active or convalescent COVID-19. CDR3 DNA: TGCGCCAGCAGCTTGCCGGGACAGTACCAAGAGACCCAGTACTTC. The encoded protein is CASSLPGQYQETQYF.